What follows are 9 T cell receptor beta chains derived from one specimen sequenced in a study of T cell repertoires in ileal Crohn's disease. TCRdb's table, derived via immunoSEQ multiplex PCR, lists solely in-frame clones and lacks some. The sample has more than 9,000 clones, around 76% seen once; the top ten hold less than 5.5%. Sequencing was done on a sample of ileal tissue. The receptors shown here come from an adult with Crohn's disease.

The chain has TRBV11-3 and TRBJ2-7; possibly TRBD2 for D (5 bases). The CDR3 is made up of 12 amino acids. Germline V gene sequence: CDR1 SGHNT, CDR2 YENEEA. DNA for the CDR3: TGTGCTTCAGCAACGAGCGGTAACGAGCAGTACTTC. It yields the protein CASATSGNEQYF.

The chain carries TRBV28 and TRBJ1-3; D not certain. Germline V gene lookup returns CDR1 MDHEN and CDR2 SYDVKM. This CDR3 is built from 15 residues. The V gene lost 2 bases and the J gene lost 0 bases, with 8 bases spanning the gap. CDR3 nucleotides: TGTGCCAGCAGTTTAATGGCGGACTCTGGAAACACCATATATTTT. It encodes CASSLMADSGNTIYF.

J is TRBJ1-1 and V is TRBV2; D gene unclear. Germline CDR1 and CDR2: SNHLY and FYNNEI. The V end was cut by 7 bases, the J end by 1 base, with 13 bases between. This CDR3 contains 14 residues. The CDR3 region is CASTVNFANTEAFF. CDR3 sequence (DNA): TGTGCCAGCACCGTAAACTTTGCGAACACTGAAGCTTTCTTT.

The chain couples TRBV19 to TRBJ1-2; 7 nucleotides line up with TRBD1. Looked up from germline, CDR1 is LNHDA and CDR2 is SQIVND (reference sequence). V lost 7 bases, J lost 7 bases, and 18 bases stayed unmatched. The CDR3 length is 16 residues. CDR3 sequence (DNA): TGTGCCAGTACCCGACAGGGTTTGTCTTTTGTGGCTGGCTACACCTTC. Residues: CASTRQGLSFVAGYTF.

The chain's CDR3 is CASSLGADYEQYF. The CDR3 nucleotides read TGCGCCAGCAGTCTGGGGGCCGACTACGAGCAGTACTTC. The chain employs TRBV10-2 and TRBJ2-7, with D possibly being TRBD1 (6 bases). The CDR3 covers 13 residues. Per germline, CDR1 WSHSY and CDR2 SAAADI. Trimming took 5 bases from V and 3 from J, leaving 11 bases between them.

J is TRBJ2-3 and V is TRBV7-2; D ambiguous. CDR1 is SGHTA and CDR2 is FQGNSA in the germline V gene. There are 13 residues in the CDR3. The ends were cut back, 4 bases at V and 2 bases at J, with 7 bases in the middle. The CDR3 sequence: CASSYRDTDTQYF. The DNA of the CDR3 is TGTGCCAGCAGCTATCGAGACACAGATACGCAGTATTTT.

The rearrangement joins TRBV27 to TRBJ1-5, with unresolved D. V was trimmed by 6 bases and J by 1 base, leaving 16 bases between them. The CDR3 runs 16 residues. The germline gives CDR1 MNHEY, CDR2 SMNVEV (reference sequence). Here the CDR3 reads CASRTLGGVSNQPQHF. Written as DNA, the CDR3 is TGTGCCAGCAGGACTCTGGGTGGAGTGAGCAATCAGCCCCAGCATTTT.

The chain joins TRBV5-1 to TRBJ2-1, with a tentative D call TRBD2 (6 bases). CDR3 length: 14 amino acids. Deletions cut 4 bases from V and 7 bases from J, with 15 bases between. CDR1 is SGHRS and CDR2 is YFSETQ in the germline V gene. In DNA form, the CDR3 reads TGCGCCAGCAGCCCGGAGGGGCCTTGGAATGAGCAGTTCTTC. Amino acids: CASSPEGPWNEQFF.

The rearrangement joins TRBV27 to TRBJ1-1, with 7 positions matching TRBD1. V lost 4 bases to trimming and J lost 4 bases; unmatched junction nucleotides: 12. Germline V gene sequence: CDR1 MNHEY, CDR2 SMNVEV (reference sequence). The CDR3 spans 16 residues. This CDR3 is CASSSIQGVLVTEAFF. CDR3 coding DNA: TGTGCCAGCAGTTCCATTCAGGGGGTTCTTGTCACTGAAGCTTTCTTT.